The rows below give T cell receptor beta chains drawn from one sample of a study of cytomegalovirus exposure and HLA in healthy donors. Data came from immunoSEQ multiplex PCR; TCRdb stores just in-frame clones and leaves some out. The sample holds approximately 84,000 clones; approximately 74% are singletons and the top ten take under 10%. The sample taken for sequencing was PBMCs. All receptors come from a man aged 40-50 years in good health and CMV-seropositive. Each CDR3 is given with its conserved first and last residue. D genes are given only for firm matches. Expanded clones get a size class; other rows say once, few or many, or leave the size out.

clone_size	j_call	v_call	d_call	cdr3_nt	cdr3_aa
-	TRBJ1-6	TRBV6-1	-	TGTGCCAGCATCACGGACTGGTTTTCACCCCTCCACTTT	CASITDWFSPLHF
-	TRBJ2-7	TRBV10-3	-	TGTGCCTTACAGGCCTCCGAGGTCCCCTACGAGCAGTACTTC	CALQASEVPYEQYF
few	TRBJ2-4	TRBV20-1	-	TGCAGTGCCGTTAGGGGTGACATTCAGTACTTC	CSAVRGDIQYF
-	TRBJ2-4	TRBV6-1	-	TGTGCCAGCAGTGCGCGACGGTCCCAAGAGGGCATTCAGTACTTC	CASSARRSQEGIQYF
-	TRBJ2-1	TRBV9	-	TGTGCCAGCAGCGCTAGTTGGTTGGTCAATGAGCAGTTCTTC	CASSASWLVNEQFF
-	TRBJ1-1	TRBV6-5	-	TGTGCCAGCAGCCCTGGGACATCCTTGAACACTGAAGCTTTCTTT	CASSPGTSLNTEAFF
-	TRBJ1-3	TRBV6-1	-	TGTGCCAGCAGTGAAGGAGTTTACTCTGGAAACACCATATATTTT	CASSEGVYSGNTIYF
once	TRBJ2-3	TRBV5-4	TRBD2	TGTGCCAGCAGCCGGGGACTAGCGGGGGGAGGCACAGATACGCAGTATTTT	CASSRGLAGGGTDTQYF
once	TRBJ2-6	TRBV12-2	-	TGTGCAAGTCCCGGGGGGTTAACTGGGGCCAACGTCCTGACTTTC	CASPGGLTGANVLTF
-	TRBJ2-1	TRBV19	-	TGTGCCAGTACCCCTGACAAATCCTCCTACAATGAGCAGTTCTTC	CASTPDKSSYNEQFF
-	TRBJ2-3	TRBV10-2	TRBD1	TGCGCCAGCAGCCCGGGACAGGGTAACACAGATACGCAGTATTTT	CASSPGQGNTDTQYF
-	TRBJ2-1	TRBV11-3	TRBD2	TGTGCCAGCAGCTTTTCCAGCGGGACCTACAATGAGCAGTTCTTC	CASSFSSGTYNEQFF
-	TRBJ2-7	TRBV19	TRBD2	TGTGCCAGTAGGGGGGGGACGGCTACCTACGAGCAGTACTTC	CASRGGTATYEQYF
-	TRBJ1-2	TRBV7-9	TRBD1	TGTGCCAGCAGCTTAGCTCCACGACAGGGGAATGGCTACACCTTC	CASSLAPRQGNGYTF
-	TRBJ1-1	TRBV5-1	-	TGCGCCAGCAGCTTGCAGGGGCTGGTGAACACTGAAGCTTTCTTT	CASSLQGLVNTEAFF
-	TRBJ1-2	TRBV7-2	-	TGTGCCAGCAGCTTAAGGCAGGAGGGTGGCTACACCTTC	CASSLRQEGGYTF
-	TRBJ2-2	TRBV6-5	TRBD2	TGTGCCAGCAGGATGAGCGGGGGGTACACCGGGGAGCTGTTTTTT	CASRMSGGYTGELFF
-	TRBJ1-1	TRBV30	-	TGTGCCTGGAGTCCATTGAGGGCTGAAGCTTTCTTT	CAWSPLRAEAFF
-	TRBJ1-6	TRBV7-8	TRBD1	TGTGCCAGCAGCATTCTGACAGGGGAGGGTTCACCCCTCCACTTT	CASSILTGEGSPLHF
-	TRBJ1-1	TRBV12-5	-	TGTGCTAGTGCCTCTGCCACGAGGAACACTGAAGCTTTCTTT	CASASATRNTEAFF
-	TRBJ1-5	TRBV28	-	TGTGCCAGCAGTTTGCCCCTCGGGGGGTGGGCTAACGGGGGCAATCAGCCCCAGCATTTT	CASSLPLGGWANGGNQPQHF
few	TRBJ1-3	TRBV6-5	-	TGTGCCAGCAGTTACGGTTCACAGGGAAACACCATATATTTT	CASSYGSQGNTIYF
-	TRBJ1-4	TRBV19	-	TGTGCCAGTCAAGGGGCAGCAACTAATGAAAAACTGTTTTTT	CASQGAATNEKLFF
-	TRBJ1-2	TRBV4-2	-	TGTGCCAGCAGCCCCTCCGACGGGAACCTCTATGGCTACACCTTC	CASSPSDGNLYGYTF
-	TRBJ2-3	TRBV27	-	TGTGCCAGCAGTTTTAGAGTCTTAACAGATACGCAGTATTTT	CASSFRVLTDTQYF
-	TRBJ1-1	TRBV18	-	TGTGCCAGCACGCCCCGGGCGGGGGAACAGACTGAAGCTTTCTTT	CASTPRAGEQTEAFF
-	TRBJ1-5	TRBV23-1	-	TGCGCCAGCACTCTGGAGGGTCCGATCTCCTATCAGCCCCAGCATTTT	CASTLEGPISYQPQHF
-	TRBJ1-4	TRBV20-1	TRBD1	TGCAGTGCTAAGGGGGCCGGACTGTTTTTT	CSAKGAGLFF
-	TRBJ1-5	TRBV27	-	TGTGCCAGCCGGGGGGGAATAGACCAGCCCCAGCATTTT	CASRGGIDQPQHF
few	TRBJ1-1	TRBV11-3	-	TGTGCCAGCAGCTTAGTTGGGGGGACTGAAGCTTTCTTT	CASSLVGGTEAFF
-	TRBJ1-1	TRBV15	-	TGTGCCACCAGCAGGTGGGGGGGGGCTTTCTTT	CATSRWGGAFF
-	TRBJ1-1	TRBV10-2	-	TGCGCCAGCATCCCTGTGACAGTCAAGAACACTGAAGCTTTCTTT	CASIPVTVKNTEAFF
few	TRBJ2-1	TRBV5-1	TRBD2	TGCGCCAGCAGCTTGGGACTAGCGGGAGATGGGTCCTACAATGAGCAGTTCTTC	CASSLGLAGDGSYNEQFF